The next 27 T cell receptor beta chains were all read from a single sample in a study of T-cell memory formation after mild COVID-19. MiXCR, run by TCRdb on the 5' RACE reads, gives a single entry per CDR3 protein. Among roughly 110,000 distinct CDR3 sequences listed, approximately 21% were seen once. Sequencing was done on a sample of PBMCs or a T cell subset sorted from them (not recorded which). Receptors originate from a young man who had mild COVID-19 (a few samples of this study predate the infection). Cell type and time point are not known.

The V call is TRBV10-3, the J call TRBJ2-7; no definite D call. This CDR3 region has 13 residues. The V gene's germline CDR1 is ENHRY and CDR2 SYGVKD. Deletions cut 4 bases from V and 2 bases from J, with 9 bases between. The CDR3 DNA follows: TGTGCCATCAGTGTCGGCAGAGCCTACGAGCAGTACGTC. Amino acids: CAISVGRAYEQYV.

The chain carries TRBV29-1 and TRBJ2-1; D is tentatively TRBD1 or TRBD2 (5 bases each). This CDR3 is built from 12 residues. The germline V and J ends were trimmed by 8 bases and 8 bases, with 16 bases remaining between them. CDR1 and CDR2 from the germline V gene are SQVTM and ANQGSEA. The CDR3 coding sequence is TGCAGCTTCCGGGCCCGAGGGGATGAGCAGTTCTTC. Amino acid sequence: CSFRARGDEQFF.

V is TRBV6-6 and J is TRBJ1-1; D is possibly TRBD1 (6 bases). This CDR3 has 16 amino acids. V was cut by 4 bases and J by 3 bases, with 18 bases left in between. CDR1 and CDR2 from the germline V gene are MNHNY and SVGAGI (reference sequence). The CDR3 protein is CASSLPDGGAHTEAFF. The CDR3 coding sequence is TGTGCCAGCAGTTTGCCGGACGGGGGGGCCCACACTGAAGCTTTCTTT.

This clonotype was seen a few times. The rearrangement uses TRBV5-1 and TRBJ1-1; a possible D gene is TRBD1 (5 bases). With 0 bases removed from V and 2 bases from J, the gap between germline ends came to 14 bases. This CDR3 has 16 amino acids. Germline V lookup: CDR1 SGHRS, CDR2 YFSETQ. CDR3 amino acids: CASSLDGGRGNTEAFF. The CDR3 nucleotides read TGCGCCAGCAGCTTGGATGGGGGGAGGGGAAACACTGAAGCTTTCTTT.

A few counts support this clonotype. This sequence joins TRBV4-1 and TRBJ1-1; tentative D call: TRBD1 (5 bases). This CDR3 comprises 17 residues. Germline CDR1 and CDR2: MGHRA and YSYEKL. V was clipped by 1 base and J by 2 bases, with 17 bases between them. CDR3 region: CASSQGWDLLRNTEAFF. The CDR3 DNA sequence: TGCGCCAGCAGCCAAGGGTGGGACCTTCTAAGAAACACTGAAGCTTTCTTT.

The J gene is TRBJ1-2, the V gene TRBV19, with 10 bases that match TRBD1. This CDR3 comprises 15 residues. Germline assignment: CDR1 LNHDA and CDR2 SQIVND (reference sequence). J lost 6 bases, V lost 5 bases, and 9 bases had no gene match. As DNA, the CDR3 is TGTGCCAGTAGTGTCTGGACAGGGGGGAGAGATGGCTACACCTTC. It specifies CASSVWTGGRDGYTF.

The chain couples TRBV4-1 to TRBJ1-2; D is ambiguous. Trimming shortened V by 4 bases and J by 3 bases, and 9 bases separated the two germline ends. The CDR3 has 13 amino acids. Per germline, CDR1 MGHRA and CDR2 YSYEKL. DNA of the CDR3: TGCGCCAGCAGCCCGCGATTCGACTATGGCTACACCTTC. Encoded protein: CASSPRFDYGYTF.

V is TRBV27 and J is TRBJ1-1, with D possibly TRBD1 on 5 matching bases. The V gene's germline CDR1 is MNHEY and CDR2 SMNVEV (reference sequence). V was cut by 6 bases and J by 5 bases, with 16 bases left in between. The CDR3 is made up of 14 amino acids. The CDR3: CASSIGEGTTEAFF. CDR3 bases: TGTGCCAGCAGCATAGGGGAGGGAACGACTGAAGCTTTCTTT.

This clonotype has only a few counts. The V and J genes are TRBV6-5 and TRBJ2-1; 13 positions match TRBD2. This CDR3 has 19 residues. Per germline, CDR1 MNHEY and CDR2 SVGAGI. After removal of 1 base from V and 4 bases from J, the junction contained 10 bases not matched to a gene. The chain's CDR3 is CASSYFAPGLAGTYNEQFF. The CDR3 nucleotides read TGTGCCAGCAGTTACTTCGCCCCGGGACTAGCGGGGACATACAATGAGCAGTTCTTC.

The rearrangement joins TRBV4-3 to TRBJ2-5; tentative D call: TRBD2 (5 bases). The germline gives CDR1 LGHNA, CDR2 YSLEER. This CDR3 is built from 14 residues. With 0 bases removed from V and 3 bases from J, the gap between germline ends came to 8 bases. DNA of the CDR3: TGCGCCAGCAGCCAAGAGGACTCAGAAGAGACCCAGTACTTC. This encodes CASSQEDSEETQYF.

The CDR3 here is CSARAQTLFGPEAFF. The CDR3 DNA reads TGCAGTGCTAGAGCCCAGACACTCTTCGGCCCTGAAGCTTTCTTT. The rearrangement uses TRBV20-1 and TRBJ1-1; D not certain. CDR3 length equals 15 residues. Germline CDR1 reads DFQATT; CDR2 reads SNEGSKA (reference sequence). Trimming shortened V by 1 base and J by 6 bases, and 18 bases separated the two germline ends.

The CDR3 DNA follows: TGTGCCAGCAGTCCAACGGGACACTCTTCATATGGCTACACCTTC. Translated: CASSPTGHSSYGYTF. The chain joins TRBV12-3 or TRBV12-4 to TRBJ1-2; D possibly corresponds to TRBD1 (6 bases). The CDR3 contains 15 residues. V was trimmed by 5 bases and J by 5 bases, leaving 18 bases between them.

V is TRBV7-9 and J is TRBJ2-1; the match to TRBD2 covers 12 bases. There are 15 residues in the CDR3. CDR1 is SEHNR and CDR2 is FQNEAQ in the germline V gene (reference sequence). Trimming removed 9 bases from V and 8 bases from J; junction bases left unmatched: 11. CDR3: CARSPLSSGGDEQFF. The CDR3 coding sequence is TGTGCCAGGTCTCCCCTATCTAGCGGGGGGGATGAGCAGTTCTTC.

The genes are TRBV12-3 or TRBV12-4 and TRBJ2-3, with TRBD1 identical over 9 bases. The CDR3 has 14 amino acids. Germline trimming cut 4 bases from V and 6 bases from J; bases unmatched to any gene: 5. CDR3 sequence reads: CASSSGTGLDTQYF. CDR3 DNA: TGTGCCAGCAGTTCCGGGACAGGGTTGGATACGCAGTATTTT.

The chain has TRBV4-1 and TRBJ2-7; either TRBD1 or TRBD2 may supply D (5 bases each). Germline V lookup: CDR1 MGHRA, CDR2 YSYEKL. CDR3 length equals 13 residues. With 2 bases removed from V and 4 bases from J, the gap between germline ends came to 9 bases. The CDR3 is CASSQRDGYEQYV. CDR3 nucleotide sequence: TGCGCCAGCAGCCAACGGGACGGATACGAGCAGTACGTC.

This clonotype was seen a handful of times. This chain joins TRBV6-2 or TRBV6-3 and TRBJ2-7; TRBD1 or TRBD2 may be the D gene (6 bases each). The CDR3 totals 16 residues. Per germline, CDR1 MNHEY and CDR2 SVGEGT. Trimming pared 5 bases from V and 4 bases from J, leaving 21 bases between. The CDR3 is CASSLTGRGPRYEQYF. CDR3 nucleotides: TGTGCCAGCAGTCTCACCGGACGGGGGCCCCGTTACGAGCAGTACTTC.

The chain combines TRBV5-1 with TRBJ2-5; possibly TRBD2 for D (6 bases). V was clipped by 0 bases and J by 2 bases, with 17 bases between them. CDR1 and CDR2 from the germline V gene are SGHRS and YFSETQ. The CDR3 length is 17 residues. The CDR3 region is CASSLADGGFGQETQYF. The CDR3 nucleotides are TGCGCCAGCAGCTTGGCCGACGGGGGTTTTGGTCAAGAGACCCAGTACTTC.

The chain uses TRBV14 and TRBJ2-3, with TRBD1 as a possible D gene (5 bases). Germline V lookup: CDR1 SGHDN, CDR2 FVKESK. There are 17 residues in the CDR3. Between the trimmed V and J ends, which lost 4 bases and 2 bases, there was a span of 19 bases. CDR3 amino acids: CASSRFKAKTDTDTQYF. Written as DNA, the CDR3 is TGTGCCAGCAGCCGATTCAAGGCAAAGACAGACACAGATACGCAGTATTTT.

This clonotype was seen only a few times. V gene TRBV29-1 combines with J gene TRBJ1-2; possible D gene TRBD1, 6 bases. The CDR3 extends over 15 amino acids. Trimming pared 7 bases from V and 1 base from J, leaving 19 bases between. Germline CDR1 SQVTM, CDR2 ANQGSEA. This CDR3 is CSASPLTGLNYGYTF. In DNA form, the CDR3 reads TGCAGCGCATCACCCCTGACAGGCCTTAACTATGGCTACACCTTC.

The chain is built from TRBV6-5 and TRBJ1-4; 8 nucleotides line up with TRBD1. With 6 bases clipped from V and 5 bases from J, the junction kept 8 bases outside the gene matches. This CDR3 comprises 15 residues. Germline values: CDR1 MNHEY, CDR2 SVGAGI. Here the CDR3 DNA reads TGTGCCAGCAGACCCCCGGGACAGGAAAATGAAAAACTGTTTTTT. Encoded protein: CASRPPGQENEKLFF.

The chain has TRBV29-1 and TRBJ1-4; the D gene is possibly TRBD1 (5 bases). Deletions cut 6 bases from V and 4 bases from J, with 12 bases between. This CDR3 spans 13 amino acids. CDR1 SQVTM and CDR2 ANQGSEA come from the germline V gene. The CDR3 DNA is TGCAGCGTGAGGGACGGATTTAATGAAAAACTGTTTTTT. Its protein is CSVRDGFNEKLFF.

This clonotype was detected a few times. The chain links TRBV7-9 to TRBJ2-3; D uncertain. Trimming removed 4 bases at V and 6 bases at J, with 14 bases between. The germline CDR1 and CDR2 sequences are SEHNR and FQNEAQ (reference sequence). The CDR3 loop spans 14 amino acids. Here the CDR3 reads CASSSHWSRDTQYF. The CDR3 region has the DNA TGTGCCAGCAGCTCCCATTGGTCGAGGGATACGCAGTATTTT.

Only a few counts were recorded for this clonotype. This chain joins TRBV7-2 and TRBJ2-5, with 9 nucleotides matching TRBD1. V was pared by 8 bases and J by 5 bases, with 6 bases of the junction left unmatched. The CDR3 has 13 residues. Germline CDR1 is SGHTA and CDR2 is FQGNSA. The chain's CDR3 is CASGTGIEETQYF. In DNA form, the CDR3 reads TGTGCCAGCGGGACAGGGATTGAGGAGACCCAGTACTTC.

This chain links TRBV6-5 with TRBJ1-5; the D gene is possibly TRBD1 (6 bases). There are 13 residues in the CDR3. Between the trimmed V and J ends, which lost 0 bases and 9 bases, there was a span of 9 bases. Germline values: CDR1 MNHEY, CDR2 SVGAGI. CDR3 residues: CASSYSGGPPQHF. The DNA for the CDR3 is TGTGCCAGCAGTTACTCGGGGGGCCCGCCCCAGCATTTT.

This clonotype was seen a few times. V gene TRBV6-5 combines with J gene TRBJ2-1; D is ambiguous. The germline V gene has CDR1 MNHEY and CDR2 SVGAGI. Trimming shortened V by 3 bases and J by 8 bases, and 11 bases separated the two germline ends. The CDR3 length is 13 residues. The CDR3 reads CASSYYPGYEQFF. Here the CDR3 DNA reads TGTGCCAGCAGTTATTACCCTGGCTATGAGCAGTTCTTC.

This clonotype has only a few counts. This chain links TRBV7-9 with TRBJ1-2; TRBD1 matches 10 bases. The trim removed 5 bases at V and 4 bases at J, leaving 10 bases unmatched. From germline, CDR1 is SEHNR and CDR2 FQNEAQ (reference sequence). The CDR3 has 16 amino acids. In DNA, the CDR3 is TGTGCCAGCAGCACACTCCGGGACAGGGGTGTCTATGGCTACACCTTC. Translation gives CASSTLRDRGVYGYTF.

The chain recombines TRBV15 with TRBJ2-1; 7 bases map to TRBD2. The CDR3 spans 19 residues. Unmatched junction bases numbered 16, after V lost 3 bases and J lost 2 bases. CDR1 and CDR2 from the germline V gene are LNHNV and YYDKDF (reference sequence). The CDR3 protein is CATSSTIPSSGDTYNEQFF. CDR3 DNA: TGTGCCACCAGCAGTACGATCCCGTCTAGCGGCGATACCTACAATGAGCAGTTCTTC.